Below, 29 T cell receptor beta chains from the same sample are listed, as sequenced in a study of T cell clusters in autoimmune cytopenias (dated by TCRdb to between 2018 and 2021). Per sample, around 250 ng of peripheral blood genomic DNA, some 40,000 genome equivalents, was used for TRB amplification. The instrument was an Illumina MiSeq. Multiplex PCR with a touch-down protocol amplified TRB rearrangements, with the TRB-A and TRB-B primer pools combined in a single tube. TCRdb reprocessed the reads; each CDR3 protein sequence makes one entry, and DNA is unavailable. The sample's table lists a count of several thousand distinct CDR3 sequences. Clones ranked in the top ten supply approximately 25% of the sample. Material: peripheral blood. The receptor source for this set is a human donor with an autoimmune cytopenia or autoimmune hepatitis (not recorded which).

The J gene is TRBJ1-5, the V gene TRBV27; TCRdb's D call, TRBD1, is unchecked because there is no DNA. Germline V lookup: CDR1 MNHEY, CDR2 SMNVEV (reference sequence). This CDR3 contains 14 residues. The CDR3 here is CASSLGGGKQPQHF.

The CDR3 loop reads CASGIAGETQYF. The chain is built from TRBV7-2 and TRBJ2-5. The germline V gene encodes CDR1 SGHTA and CDR2 FQGNSA. The CDR3 covers 12 residues.

The V and J genes are TRBV20-1 and TRBJ2-3; TCRdb lists TRBD1, though no DNA is available to test this call. CDR3 length: 14 residues. The V gene's germline CDR1 is DFQATT and CDR2 SNEGSKA (reference sequence). The CDR3 loop reads CSARIRWGVDTQYF.

V usage is TRBV14 and J usage is TRBJ2-1; TCRdb lists TRBD2, though no DNA is available to test this call. The length of the CDR3 is 15 residues. The germline V gene encodes CDR1 SGHDN and CDR2 FVKESK. The CDR3 here is CASSPGLARNNEQFF. Combining the CDR3 with reference TRBV14 and TRBJ2-1 gives the whole variable domain EAGVTQFPSHSVIEKGQTVTLRCDPISGHDNLYWYRRVMGKEIKFLLHFVKESKQDESGMPNNRFLAERTGGTYSTLKVQPAELEDSGVYFCASSPGLARNNEQFFGPGTRLTVL.

CDR3 sequence: CASSQTWGDEQFF. The chain couples TRBV7-6 to TRBJ2-1; absent DNA, TCRdb's TRBD1 call cannot be checked. The V gene's germline CDR1 is SGHVS and CDR2 FNYEAQ. The CDR3 runs to 13 residues.

This clonotype registers medium-sized by frequency. The chain joins TRBV30 to TRBJ2-7; TCRdb outputs TRBD2, but without DNA this stays unchecked. Germline CDR1 GTSNPN, CDR2 SVGIG (reference sequence). The CDR3 runs to 14 residues. CDR3 amino acids: CAWTMTSWPYEQYF. Using reference TRBV30 and TRBJ2-7 for the parts outside the CDR3, the full variable domain is SQTIHQWPATLVQPVGSPLSLECTVEGTSNPNLYWYRQAAGRGLQLLFYSVGIGQISSEVPQNLSASRPQDRQFILSSKKLLLSDSGFYLCAWTMTSWPYEQYFGPGTRLTVT.

This chain joins TRBV12-3 or TRBV12-4 and TRBJ1-1; the D gene TCRdb calls, TRBD1, cannot be checked with no DNA. The CDR3 length is 16 residues. The CDR3 sequence: CASSPSWGQRNTEAFF.

According to its frequency, this clonotype is medium-sized. J is TRBJ1-4 and V is TRBV7-6. Germline lookup yields CDR1 SGHVS and CDR2 FNYEAQ. CDR3 length: 17 residues. CDR3 region: CASSLDPPEGRREKLFF.

Judged by frequency, this clonotype is medium-sized. V usage is TRBV29-1 and J usage is TRBJ2-3; as DNA is missing, the TRBD1 call by TCRdb cannot be tested. CDR1 is SQVTM, CDR2 ANQGSEA, per germline. The CDR3 length is 14 residues. The chain's CDR3 is CSVEVGQGADTQYF.

Frequency places this clonotype as medium-sized (0.01 to 0.1%). V usage is TRBV29-1 and J usage is TRBJ1-3. CDR1 is SQVTM, CDR2 ANQGSEA, per germline. This CDR3 has 13 residues. CDR3 amino acids: CSVARSDGNTIYF.

By frequency, this clonotype is medium-sized. J is TRBJ1-4 and V is TRBV19. This CDR3 contains 15 residues. Germline loops: CDR1 LNHDA, CDR2 SQIVND (reference sequence). The CDR3 loop reads CASSIRQEGVEKLFF. Complete variable domain (other parts from reference TRBV19 and TRBJ1-4): DGGITQSPKYLFRKEGQNVTLSCEQNLNHDAMYWYRQDPGQGLRLIYYSQIVNDFQKGDIAEGYSVSREKKESFPLTVTSAQKNPTAFYLCASSIRQEGVEKLFFGSGTQLSVL.

This chain joins TRBV5-1 and TRBJ2-1; TCRdb proposes TRBD2, but this gene call is untestable without DNA. The CDR3 extends over 15 amino acids. Germline V gene lookup returns CDR1 SGHRS and CDR2 YFSETQ. The chain's CDR3 is CASSLATGRENEQFF.

The CDR3 spells CASSPTRTYGYTF. The chain links TRBV7-6 to TRBJ1-2. CDR1 SGHVS and CDR2 FNYEAQ come from the germline V gene. The CDR3 covers 13 residues.

Here the CDR3 reads CASSLGGQWSTGELFF. The chain joins TRBV5-4 to TRBJ2-2; the TCRdb call, TRBD1, lacks DNA for checking. The V gene's germline CDR1 is SGHNT and CDR2 YYREEE (reference sequence). CDR3 size: 16 residues.

The chain is built from TRBV6-5 and TRBJ1-2; without DNA, the TCRdb call of TRBD1 cannot be checked. This CDR3 has 13 residues. Looked up from germline, CDR1 is MNHEY and CDR2 is SVGAGI. The chain's CDR3 is CASSPPGGWGYTF.

The chain joins TRBV11-1 to TRBJ1-2. This CDR3 spans 13 amino acids. From germline, CDR1 is SGHAT and CDR2 FQDESV (reference sequence). CDR3 amino acids: CASSPRWDYGYTF.

The chain recombines TRBV6-5 with TRBJ2-3; the TCRdb D gene call, TRBD1, has no DNA to confirm it. The CDR3 runs 14 residues. Germline V lookup: CDR1 MNHEY, CDR2 SVGAGI. The CDR3 loop reads CASTPSAATDTQYF.

V is TRBV20-1 and J is TRBJ2-1; lacking DNA, the TRBD2 call made by TCRdb goes unchecked. The CDR3 is made up of 14 amino acids. Germline V CDR1 and CDR2: DFQATT, SNEGSKA (reference sequence). CDR3 in amino acids: CSAIGREGYNEQFF.

The chain has TRBV14 and TRBJ2-1. CDR3 size: 12 residues. From germline, CDR1 is SGHDN and CDR2 FVKESK. CDR3 residues: CASSQGPVVQFF.

This chain joins TRBV6-1 and TRBJ1-2; TCRdb reports TRBD1, a call that lacks DNA to check it against. Germline CDR1 MNHNS, CDR2 SASEGT. The CDR3 spans 17 residues. This chain's CDR3 is CASNQYSGTGNFYGYTF.

V usage is TRBV19 and J usage is TRBJ2-3; the TCRdb D gene call, TRBD1, has no DNA to confirm it. The CDR3 length is 15 residues. Per germline, CDR1 LNHDA and CDR2 SQIVND (reference sequence). The CDR3 spells CATSTPNRGIDTQYF.

This clonotype is classed as medium-sized (0.01 to 0.1%) by frequency. This chain connects TRBV6-5 to TRBJ2-1; as DNA is missing, the TRBD2 call by TCRdb cannot be tested. Germline V lookup: CDR1 MNHEY, CDR2 SVGAGI. The CDR3 loop spans 13 amino acids. This chain's CDR3 is CASLSGRAGEQFF.

This clonotype is called medium-sized based on its frequency. The chain has TRBV29-1 and TRBJ2-3. Germline V gives CDR1 SQVTM, CDR2 ANQGSEA. The CDR3 totals 12 residues. CDR3 protein: CSVVGSQDTQYF.

The chain links TRBV20-1 to TRBJ2-3; as DNA is missing, the TRBD2 call by TCRdb cannot be tested. The CDR3 sequence is 16 residues long. Per germline, CDR1 DFQATT and CDR2 SNEGSKA (reference sequence). CDR3 sequence reads: CSAGGLAGGLADTQYF.

The chain couples TRBV20-1 to TRBJ2-7. Germline-derived CDR1 and CDR2 are DFQATT and SNEGSKA (reference sequence). This CDR3 is built from 13 residues. The CDR3 region is CSAREAVTREQYF.

This chain uses TRBV4-2 with TRBJ1-6. The CDR3 covers 15 residues. Germline CDR1 and CDR2: LGHNA and YNFKEQ. CDR3 loop: CASSQEGPYNSPLHF.

In terms of frequency, this clonotype is medium-sized (0.01 to 0.1%). The chain carries TRBV19 and TRBJ2-5. CDR3 length equals 11 residues. Germline CDR1 reads LNHDA; CDR2 reads SQIVND (reference sequence). CDR3 residues: CASSIEETQYF.

The J gene is TRBJ2-1, the V gene TRBV6-5; TCRdb calls TRBD1, which cannot be checked without DNA. CDR1 and CDR2 (germline): MNHEY, SVGAGI. The CDR3 runs 15 residues. CDR3 residues: CASSRTGDVGNEQFF.

The chain links TRBV5-1 to TRBJ1-2; the D call from TCRdb, TRBD1, cannot be confirmed without DNA. Per the germline V gene, CDR1 is SGHRS and CDR2 is YFSETQ. This CDR3 is built from 17 residues. The CDR3: CASSGTQGRLYRYGYTF. Supplemented by reference TRBV5-1 and TRBJ1-2, the full variable domain reads KAGVTQTPRYLIKTRGQQVTLSCSPISGHRSVSWYQQTPGQGLQFLFEYFSETQRNKGNFPGRFSGRQFSNSRSEMNVSTLELGDSALYLCASSGTQGRLYRYGYTFGSGTRLTVV.